The 5 T cell receptor beta chains below all came from one sample that was sequenced in a study of blood T cell repertoires in COVID-19. Some clones are missing from TCRdb's copy, which holds only in-frame ones; the method was immunoSEQ multiplex PCR. In the table there are 300,000 to 400,000 clones, about 90% of which are singletons. Sequencing used peripheral blood. These receptor sequences come from a woman between 18 and 30 years old who had recovered from COVID-19.

The chain is built from TRBV4-1 and TRBJ1-2; D gene unclear. V was pared by 0 bases and J by 6 bases, with 14 bases between. CDR1 is MGHRA, CDR2 YSYEKL, per germline. The CDR3 covers 15 residues. DNA for the CDR3: TGCGCCAGCAGCCAAGATTCCGGGATTAGCAATGGCTACACCTTC. Amino acid sequence: CASSQDSGISNGYTF.

The rearrangement uses TRBV18 and TRBJ2-3; 9 nucleotides align to TRBD1. V was clipped by 5 bases and J by 1 base; unmatched bases: 16. Germline-derived CDR1 and CDR2 are KGHSH and LQKENI. The CDR3 covers 19 residues. DNA for the CDR3: TGTGCCAGCTCAGACGCCATGGGACAGGGAAGTTGGCGCACAGATACGCAGTATTTT. It yields the protein CASSDAMGQGSWRTDTQYF. Combining the CDR3 with reference TRBV18 and TRBJ2-3 gives the whole variable domain NAGVMQNPRHLVRRRGQEARLRCSPMKGHSHVYWYRQLPEEGLKFMVYLQKENIIDESGMPKERFSAEFPKEGPSILRIQQVVRGDSAAYFCASSDAMGQGSWRTDTQYFGPGTRLTVL.

The V call is TRBV9, the J call TRBJ2-1; 12 nucleotides align to TRBD2. Trimming took 4 bases from V and 4 from J; bases not matched to a gene: 12. The CDR3 runs to 18 residues. CDR1 SGDLS and CDR2 YYNGEE come from the germline V gene. CDR3: CASSPRTSGTSVYNEQFF. The CDR3 DNA is TGTGCCAGCAGCCCGCGGACTAGCGGGACTTCCGTGTACAATGAGCAGTTCTTC.

The rearrangement uses TRBV24-1 and TRBJ1-1, with unresolved D. V shed 4 bases and J shed 1 base, with 6 bases lying between them. The CDR3 is 13 amino acids. Germline V gene data show CDR1 as KGHDR and CDR2 as SFDVKD. The CDR3 sequence is CATSDPRNTEAFF. As DNA, the CDR3 is TGTGCCACCAGTGACCCCCGGAACACTGAAGCTTTCTTT.

This clone was seen more than once but under ten times. V is TRBV6-1 and J is TRBJ2-1; 11 nucleotides align to TRBD1. This CDR3 comprises 15 residues. V lost 3 bases, J lost 6 bases, and 4 bases stayed unmatched. In germline, CDR1 is MNHNS, CDR2 SASEGT. The CDR3 here is CASSDGQGAFNEQFF. The CDR3 DNA is TGTGCCAGCAGTGACGGACAGGGGGCGTTCAATGAGCAGTTCTTC.